The 9 T cell receptor beta chains reported below all come from one sample, sequenced in a study of T cell repertoires in cytomegalovirus infection. TCRdb reprocessed the reads via MiXCR and lists one record per CDR3 protein. Of about 740,000 distinct CDR3 sequences listed, about a third are singletons. Source material: PBMCs. Source of these receptors: a human donor in good health (CMV status not recorded). Some clones in this sample may be carry-over from other donors' samples.

The chain carries TRBV28 and TRBJ1-6; 9 positions agree with TRBD1. This CDR3 is built from 14 residues. The V gene's germline CDR1 is MDHEN and CDR2 SYDVKM. V was clipped by 8 bases and J by 9 bases; unmatched bases: 8. The CDR3 region is CASAGTGKVSPLHF. CDR3 bases: TGTGCCAGCGCCGGGACAGGGAAGGTTTCACCCCTCCACTTT.

The V and J genes are TRBV6-6 and TRBJ2-7; D might be TRBD2 (5 bases). Deletions cut 2 bases from V and 7 bases from J, with 12 bases between. In germline, CDR1 is MNHNY, CDR2 SVGAGI (reference sequence). The length of the CDR3 is 13 residues. The CDR3 region is CASSYPPRGEQYF. The CDR3, as DNA: TGTGCCAGCAGTTACCCCCCCCGGGGAGAGCAGTACTTC.

The V and J genes are TRBV27 and TRBJ2-2, with D maybe TRBD1 (7 bases). The CDR3 runs to 15 residues. Trimming took 6 bases from V and 4 from J, leaving 15 bases between them. Per germline, CDR1 MNHEY and CDR2 SMNVEV (reference sequence). The CDR3, as DNA: TGTGCCAGCAGGGCCGCAGGGGGAGGCACCGGGGAGCTGTTTTTT. Its translation: CASRAAGGGTGELFF.

The gene calls are TRBV25-1 and TRBJ2-3; weak D call: TRBD2 (6 bases). The CDR3 runs 16 residues. Germline V gives CDR1 MGHDK, CDR2 SYGVNS. The V end was cut by 0 bases, the J end by 2 bases, with 12 bases between. The CDR3 DNA reads as TGTGCCAGCAGTGAATACGGGGCGGGGCACACAGATACGCAGTATTTT. It specifies CASSEYGAGHTDTQYF.

This clonotype qualifies as medium-sized. The chain has TRBV7-2 and TRBJ2-5, with 9 bases identical to TRBD2. With 5 bases clipped from V and 1 base from J, the junction kept 5 bases outside the gene matches. Germline-derived CDR1 and CDR2 are SGHTA and FQGNSA. The CDR3 is 15 amino acids. Written as DNA, the CDR3 is TGTGCCAGCAGCCCAAGAGCGGGGGGCCAAGAGACCCAGTACTTC. The encoded protein is CASSPRAGGQETQYF.

The CDR3 loop reads CASSIAGGIKDTQYF. DNA for the CDR3: TGTGCCAGTAGTATTGCAGGGGGCATTAAAGATACGCAGTATTTT. The rearrangement links TRBV19 to TRBJ2-3; 8 bases are shared with TRBD1. Per the germline V gene, CDR1 is LNHDA and CDR2 is SQIVND (reference sequence). The J segment lost 5 bases and the V segment lost 3 bases, leaving 7 bases of the junction unmatched. This CDR3 contains 15 residues.

In this sample, this clonotype turned up a few times. This chain links TRBV14 with TRBJ1-1; D remains unclear. V lost 3 bases to trimming and J lost 3 bases, with 17 bases between them. CDR1 and CDR2 (germline): SGHDN, FVKESK. The CDR3 has 16 amino acids. CDR3 protein: CASSHLIRGGHTEAFF. CDR3 coding DNA: TGTGCCAGCAGCCATCTGATTCGAGGAGGACACACTGAAGCTTTCTTT.

The chain combines TRBV28 with TRBJ2-2; TRBD2 aligns across 10 bases. There are 18 residues in the CDR3. Germline V gene sequence: CDR1 MDHEN, CDR2 SYDVKM. Trimming at V came to 6 bases and at J to 5 bases, leaving 15 bases not matched to a gene. The chain's CDR3 is CASSPFRASGGPTGELFF. Written as DNA, the CDR3 is TGTGCCAGCAGCCCTTTTCGGGCTAGCGGGGGACCTACCGGGGAGCTGTTTTTT. The full variable domain, with the rest looked up from reference TRBV28 and TRBJ2-2, is DVKVTQSSRYLVKRTGEKVFLECVQDMDHENMFWYRQDPGLGLRLIYFSYDVKMKEKGDIPEGYSVSREKKERFSLILESASTNQTSMYLCASSPFRASGGPTGELFFGEGSRLTVL.

The rearrangement links TRBV19 to TRBJ2-1; 8 bases agree with TRBD2. Germline CDR1 LNHDA, CDR2 SQIVND (reference sequence). The V segment lost 2 bases and the J segment 7 bases; nucleotides outside the gene matches: 7. This CDR3 comprises 15 residues. The CDR3 loop reads CASSITGGPRNEQFF. The CDR3 coding sequence is TGTGCCAGTAGTATAACGGGAGGGCCAAGAAATGAGCAGTTCTTC. Combining the CDR3 with reference TRBV19 and TRBJ2-1 gives the whole variable domain DGGITQSPKYLFRKEGQNVTLSCEQNLNHDAMYWYRQDPGQGLRLIYYSQIVNDFQKGDIAEGYSVSREKKESFPLTVTSAQKNPTAFYLCASSITGGPRNEQFFGPGTRLTVL.